This T cell receptor beta chain was sequenced in a study of blood T cells in healthy people across ages. General study findings and limits: Unsorted PBMCs prevented conclusive naive versus antigen-experienced comparison. Expanded clonotype shifts may have been confounded, as the donors had an unknown CMV status.

Trimming removed 5 bases at V and 6 bases at J, with 20 bases between. The CDR3 consists of 16 residues. Germline CDR1 MNHEY, CDR2 SVGAGI. A word on this clonotype: The antigen remains unidentified.

A J-beta primer mix and a sample-barcoded 5' primer were used in a second PCR of about 7 to 12 cycles. TCRdb recomputed calls from the 5' RACE reads with MiXCR, one row per CDR3 protein. The sample includes approximately 780,000 distinct CDR3 sequences, roughly 25% seen only once; the top ten take around 3%. This same sample was also part of a study on T cells of mothers and their children. That paper notes: Reads obtained per mother exceeded 8.5 million TCR beta CDR3 reads, with several million obtained per child. Biologically related mothers and children overlapped slightly more than unrelated pairs, a non-significant difference.

Specimen: blood. The TCR originated in a boy aged 5-17 years in good health. The chain recombines TRBV6-5 with TRBJ1-5; D gene ambiguous. CDR3 in amino acids: CASSPTPGPEGQPQHF. The CDR3 nucleotides read TGTGCCAGCAGTCCTACTCCGGGCCCGGAGGGTCAGCCCCAGCATTTT.